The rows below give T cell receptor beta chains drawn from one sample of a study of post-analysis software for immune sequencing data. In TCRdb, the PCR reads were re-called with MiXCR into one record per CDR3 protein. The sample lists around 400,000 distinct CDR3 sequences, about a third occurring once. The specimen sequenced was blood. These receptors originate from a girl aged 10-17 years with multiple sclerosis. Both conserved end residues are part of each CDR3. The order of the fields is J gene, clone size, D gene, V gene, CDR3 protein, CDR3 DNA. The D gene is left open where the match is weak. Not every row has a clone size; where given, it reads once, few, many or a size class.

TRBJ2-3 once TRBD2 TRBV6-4 CASSDFGGVKTDTQYF TGTGCCAGCAGTGACTTTGGGGGGGTGAAAACAGATACGCAGTATTTT
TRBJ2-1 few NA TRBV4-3 CASSQQSRPFNEQFF TGCGCCAGCAGCCAACAGAGTCGCCCTTTCAATGAGCAGTTCTTC
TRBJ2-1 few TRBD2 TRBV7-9 CASSSLAGGPYNEQFF TGTGCCAGCAGCTCGTTAGCGGGGGGACCCTACAATGAGCAGTTCTTC
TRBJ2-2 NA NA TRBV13 CASSFGTPDYTGELFF TGTGCCAGCAGCTTCGGGACTCCAGATTACACCGGGGAGCTGTTTTTT
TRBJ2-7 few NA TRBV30 CAWSRDGQREQYF TGTGCCTGGAGCCGGGACGGTCAGCGCGAGCAGTACTTC
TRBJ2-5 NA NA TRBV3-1 CASSQMTAQETQYF TGTGCCAGCAGCCAGATGACGGCCCAAGAGACCCAGTACTTC
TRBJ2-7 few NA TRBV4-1 CASSLITFYEQYF TGCGCCAGCAGCCTTATAACCTTCTACGAGCAGTACTTC
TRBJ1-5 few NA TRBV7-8 CASSAQQDNQPQHF TGTGCCAGCAGCGCCCAACAGGACAATCAGCCCCAGCATTTT
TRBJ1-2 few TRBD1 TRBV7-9 CASSPQPGQGYGYTF TGTGCCAGCAGCCCTCAGCCGGGACAGGGGTATGGCTACACCTTC
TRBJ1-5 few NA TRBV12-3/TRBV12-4 CASTPRGFQPQHF TGTGCCAGCACCCCAAGGGGGTTCCAGCCCCAGCATTTT
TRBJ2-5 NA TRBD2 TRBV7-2 CASSIAGGQETQYF TGTGCCAGCAGCATAGCGGGGGGGCAAGAGACCCAGTACTTC
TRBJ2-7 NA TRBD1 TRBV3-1 CASSHNPGTGRSEQYF TGTGCCAGCAGCCACAACCCCGGGACAGGGAGGTCCGAGCAGTACTTC
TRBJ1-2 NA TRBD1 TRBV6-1 CASSPGTARRDGYTF TGTGCCAGCAGCCCCGGGACAGCCAGGAGGGATGGCTACACCTTC
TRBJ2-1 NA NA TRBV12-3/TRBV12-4 CASSFNAGGSYNEQFF TGTGCCAGCAGTTTTAATGCCGGGGGCTCCTACAATGAGCAGTTCTTC
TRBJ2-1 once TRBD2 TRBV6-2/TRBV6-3 CASSYPLAGGPDYNEQFF TGTGCCAGCAGTTACCCACTAGCGGGGGGGCCCGACTACAATGAGCAGTTCTTC
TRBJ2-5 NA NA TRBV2 CASKLESSETQYF TGTGCCAGCAAACTGGAGTCGTCGGAGACCCAGTACTTC
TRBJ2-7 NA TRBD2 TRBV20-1 CSATSGERETYEQYF TGCAGTGCCACCAGCGGGGAGCGAGAGACCTACGAGCAGTACTTC
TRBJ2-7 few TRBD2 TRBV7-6 CASSLEAGGPSEQYF TGTGCCAGCAGCTTAGAAGCGGGGGGGCCTTCCGAGCAGTACTTC
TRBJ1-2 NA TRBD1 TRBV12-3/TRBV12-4 CASSFWGQGRGYTF TGTGCCAGCAGTTTTTGGGGACAGGGAAGGGGCTACACCTTC
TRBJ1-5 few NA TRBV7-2 CASSLEWEQPQHF TGTGCCAGCAGCTTAGAATGGGAACAGCCCCAGCATTTT
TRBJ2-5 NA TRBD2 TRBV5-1 CASSSSGGSQETQYF TGCGCCAGCAGCAGTTCGGGGGGATCCCAAGAGACCCAGTACTTC
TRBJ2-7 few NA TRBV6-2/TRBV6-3 CASRKAREKAYEQYF TGTGCCAGCAGGAAGGCCAGGGAAAAGGCCTACGAGCAGTACTTC
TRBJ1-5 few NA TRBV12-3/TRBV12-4 CASSSSAQTAGNQPQHF TGTGCCAGCAGTAGTTCTGCGCAGACCGCGGGCAATCAGCCCCAGCATTTT
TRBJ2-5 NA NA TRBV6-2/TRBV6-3 CASESKIIPETKYF TGTGCCAGCGAATCTAAAATCATCCCGGAGACCAAGTACTTC
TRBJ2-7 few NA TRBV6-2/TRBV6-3 CASSPTSFEQYF TGTGCCAGCAGTCCGACTAGTTTCGAGCAGTACTTC
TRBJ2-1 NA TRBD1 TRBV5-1 CASSSVDRGRNNEQFF TGCGCCAGCAGCTCGGTGGACAGGGGGCGCAACAATGAGCAGTTCTTC
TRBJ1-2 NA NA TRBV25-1 CASSEYREGNYGYTF TGTGCCAGCAGTGAATATAGGGAAGGGAACTATGGCTACACCTTC
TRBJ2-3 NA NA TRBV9 CASSVGLMTGDTQYF TGTGCCAGCAGCGTAGGCCTCATGACAGGAGATACGCAGTATTTT
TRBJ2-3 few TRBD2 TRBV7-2 CASTYLAGGGDTQYF TGTGCCAGCACCTACCTCGCGGGAGGGGGAGATACGCAGTATTTT
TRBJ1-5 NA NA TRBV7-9 CASSLSGEPQHF TGTGCCAGCAGCTTATCGGGGGAGCCCCAGCATTTT
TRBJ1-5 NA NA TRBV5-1 CASSLTGGEQPQHF TGCGCCAGCAGCTTGACCGGGGGCGAACAGCCCCAGCATTTT
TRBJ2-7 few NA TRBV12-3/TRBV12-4 CASSPAPGSYEQYF TGTGCCAGCAGCCCTGCGCCGGGATCCTACGAGCAGTACTTC
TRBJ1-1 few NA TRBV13 CASRTWGGNTEAFF TGTGCCAGCAGAACGTGGGGTGGGAACACTGAAGCTTTCTTT
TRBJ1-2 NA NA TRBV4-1 CASSRDSDSRYGYTF TGCGCCAGCAGCCGCGACTCGGACAGCAGATATGGCTACACCTTC
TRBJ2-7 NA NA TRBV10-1 CASSESWQGNKGEQYF TGCGCCAGCAGTGAGTCATGGCAGGGGAATAAAGGCGAGCAGTACTTC
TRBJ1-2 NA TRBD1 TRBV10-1 CASSDDRGGDYGYTF TGCGCCAGCAGTGACGACAGGGGGGGAGACTATGGCTACACCTTC
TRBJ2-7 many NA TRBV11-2 CASSPVGRSGSYEQYF TGTGCCAGCAGCCCCGTAGGACGTAGCGGATCCTACGAGCAGTACTTC
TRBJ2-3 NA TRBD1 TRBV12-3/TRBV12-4 CASRKDRGLDVEYF TGTGCCAGCAGAAAGGACAGGGGGCTCGATGTGGAGTATTTT
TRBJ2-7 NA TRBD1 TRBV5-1 CASSLTGTAPYEQYF TGCGCCAGCAGCTTGACCGGGACAGCGCCCTACGAGCAGTACTTC
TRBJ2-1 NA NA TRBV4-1 CASSQTLTGAPNEQFF TGCGCCAGCAGCCAAACCCTCACCGGGGCTCCTAATGAGCAGTTCTTC
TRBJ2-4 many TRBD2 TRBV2 CASSKPSGGAVIQYF TGTGCCAGCAGTAAGCCCAGCGGGGGGGCCGTCATTCAGTACTTC
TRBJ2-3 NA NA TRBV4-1 CASSHPGHTSTDTQYF TGCGCCAGCAGCCACCCCGGACACACTAGCACAGATACGCAGTATTTT